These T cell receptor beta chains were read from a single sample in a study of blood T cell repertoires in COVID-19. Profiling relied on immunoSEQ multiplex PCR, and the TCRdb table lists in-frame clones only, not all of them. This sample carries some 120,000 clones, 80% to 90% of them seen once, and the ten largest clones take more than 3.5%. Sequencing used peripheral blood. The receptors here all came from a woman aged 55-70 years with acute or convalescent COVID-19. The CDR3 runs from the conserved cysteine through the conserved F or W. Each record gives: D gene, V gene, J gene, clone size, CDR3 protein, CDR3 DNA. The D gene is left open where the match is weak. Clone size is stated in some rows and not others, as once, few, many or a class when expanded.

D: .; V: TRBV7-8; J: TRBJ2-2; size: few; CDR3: CASSGTTGELFF; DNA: TGTGCCAGCAGCGGGACAACCGGGGAGCTGTTTTTT
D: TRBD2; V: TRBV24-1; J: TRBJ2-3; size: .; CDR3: CATRASGADTQYF; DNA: TGTGCCACCAGAGCTAGCGGGGCAGATACGCAGTATTTT
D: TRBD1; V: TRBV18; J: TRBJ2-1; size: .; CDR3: CASSPGQSNDEQFF; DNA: TGTGCCAGCTCACCGGGACAGAGTAACGATGAGCAGTTCTTC
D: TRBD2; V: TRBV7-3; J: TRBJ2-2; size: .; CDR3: CASSPTGTNLNTGELFF; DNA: TGTGCCAGCAGCCCCACCGGGACTAACCTGAACACCGGGGAGCTGTTTTTT
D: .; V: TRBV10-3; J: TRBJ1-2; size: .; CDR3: CAISDGTRTNYGYTF; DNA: TGTGCCATCAGTGACGGGACACGGACTAACTATGGCTACACCTTC
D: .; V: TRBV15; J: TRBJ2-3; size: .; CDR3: CATSIPTSGLPDTQYF; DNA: TGTGCCACCAGCATCCCCACCAGCGGGTTGCCAGATACGCAGTATTTT
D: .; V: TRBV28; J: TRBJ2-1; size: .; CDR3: CASSRLGSNNEQFF; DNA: TGTGCCAGCAGCAGGTTAGGGAGTAACAATGAGCAGTTCTTC
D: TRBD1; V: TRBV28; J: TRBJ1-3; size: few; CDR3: CASSTAGTGLGNTIYF; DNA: TGTGCCAGCAGTACAGCCGGGACAGGGCTTGGAAACACCATATATTTT
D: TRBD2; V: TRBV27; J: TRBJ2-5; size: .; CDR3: CASSQVAGGETQYF; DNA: TGTGCCAGCAGTCAGGTAGCGGGAGGAGAGACCCAGTACTTC
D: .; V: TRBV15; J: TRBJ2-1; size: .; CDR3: CATSRGGGEHEQFF; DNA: TGTGCCACCAGCAGAGGGGGCGGGGAGCATGAGCAGTTCTTC
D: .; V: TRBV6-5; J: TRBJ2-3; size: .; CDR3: CASRRPGEDTQYF; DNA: TGTGCCAGCAGGCGCCCCGGGGAAGATACGCAGTATTTT
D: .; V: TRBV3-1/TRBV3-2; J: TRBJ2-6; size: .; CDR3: CASSSFSGANVLTF; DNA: TGTGCCAGCAGCTCCTTCTCTGGGGCCAACGTCCTGACTTTC
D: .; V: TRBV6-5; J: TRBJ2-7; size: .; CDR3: CASSSRISYEQYF; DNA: TGTGCCAGCAGCTCTAGAATTTCCTACGAGCAGTACTTC
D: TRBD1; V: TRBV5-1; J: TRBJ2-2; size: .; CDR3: CASSSRQGRKTGELFF; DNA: TGCGCCAGCAGCTCCCGACAGGGGCGCAAAACCGGGGAGCTGTTTTTT
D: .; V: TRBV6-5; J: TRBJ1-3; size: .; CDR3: CASTEAGGNTIYF; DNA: TGTGCCAGCACCGAGGCGGGAGGAAACACCATATATTTT
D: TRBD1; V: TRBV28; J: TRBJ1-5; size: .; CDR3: CASRTGGGHQPQHF; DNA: TGTGCCAGCAGGACAGGGGGCGGTCATCAGCCCCAGCATTTT
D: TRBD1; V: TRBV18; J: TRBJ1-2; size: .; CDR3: CASSPPTGSTGGYTF; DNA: TGTGCCAGCTCACCACCGACAGGGTCGACGGGAGGCTACACCTTC
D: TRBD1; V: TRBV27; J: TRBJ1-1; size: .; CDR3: CASSDRGLNTEAFF; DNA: TGTGCCAGCAGCGACAGGGGCCTCAACACTGAAGCTTTCTTT
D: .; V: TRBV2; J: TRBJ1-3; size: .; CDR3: CGGGTGNTIYF; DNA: TGTGGCGGGGGGACTGGAAACACCATATATTTT
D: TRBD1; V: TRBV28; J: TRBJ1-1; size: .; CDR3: CASSQLTGVMNTEAFF; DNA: TGTGCCAGCAGTCAATTGACAGGGGTCATGAACACTGAAGCTTTCTTT
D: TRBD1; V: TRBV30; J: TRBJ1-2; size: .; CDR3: CAWSGTGAGYTF; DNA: TGTGCCTGGAGCGGGACAGGGGCTGGCTACACCTTC
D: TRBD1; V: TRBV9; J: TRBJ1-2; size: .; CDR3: CASSVGQGPYGYTF; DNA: TGTGCCAGCAGCGTTGGACAGGGCCCGTATGGCTACACCTTC
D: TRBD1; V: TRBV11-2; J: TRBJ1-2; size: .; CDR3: CASSLDRGNYGYTF; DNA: TGTGCCAGCAGCTTGGACAGGGGAAACTATGGCTACACCTTC
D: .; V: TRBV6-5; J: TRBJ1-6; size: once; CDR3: CASSSQRVGNSPLHF; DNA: TGTGCCAGCAGTAGCCAGCGGGTAGGGAATTCACCCCTCCACTTT
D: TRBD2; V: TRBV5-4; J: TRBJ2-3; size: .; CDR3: CASSWAAGVDTQYF; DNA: TGTGCCAGCAGCTGGGCCGCGGGAGTAGATACGCAGTATTTT
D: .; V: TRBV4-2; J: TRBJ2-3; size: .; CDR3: CASSQDVQGTDTQYF; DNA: TGTGCCAGCAGCCAAGATGTACAGGGCACAGATACGCAGTATTTT
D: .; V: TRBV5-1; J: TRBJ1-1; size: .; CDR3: CASSLLGQMNTEAFF; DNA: TGCGCCAGCAGCTTGTTAGGACAAATGAACACTGAAGCTTTCTTT
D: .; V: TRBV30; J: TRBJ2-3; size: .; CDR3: CAWSVLGPSDTQYF; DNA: TGTGCCTGGAGTGTACTAGGTCCGTCGGATACGCAGTATTTT
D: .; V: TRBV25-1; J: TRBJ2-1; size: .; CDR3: CASSDSGGLFSNEQFF; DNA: TGTGCCAGCAGTGATTCTGGGGGCCTATTTTCCAATGAGCAGTTCTTC
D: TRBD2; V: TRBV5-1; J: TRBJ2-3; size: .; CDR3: CASSSGGGTDTQYF; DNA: TGCGCCAGCAGCTCCGGGGGGGGCACAGATACGCAGTATTTT
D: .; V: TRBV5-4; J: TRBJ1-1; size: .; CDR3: CASSRWGDTEAFF; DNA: TGTGCCAGCAGCCGGTGGGGGGACACTGAAGCTTTCTTT
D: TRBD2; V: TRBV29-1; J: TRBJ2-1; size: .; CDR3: CSVLGREGLSEQFF; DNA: TGCAGCGTTCTAGGGCGGGAGGGCCTTTCTGAGCAGTTCTTC
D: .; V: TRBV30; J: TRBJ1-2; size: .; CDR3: CAWSFSGNYGYTF; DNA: TGTGCCTGGAGTTTCTCCGGGAACTATGGCTACACCTTC
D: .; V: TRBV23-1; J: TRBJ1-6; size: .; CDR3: CASSRTDRRESYNSPLHF; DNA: TGCGCCAGCAGCCGCACAGACAGGAGAGAGTCCTATAATTCACCCCTCCACTTT
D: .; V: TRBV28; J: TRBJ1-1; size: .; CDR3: CASSLTGMNTEAFF; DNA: TGTGCCAGCAGTTTAACAGGGATGAACACTGAAGCTTTCTTT
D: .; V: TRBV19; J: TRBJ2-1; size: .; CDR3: CASSSDRDNEQFF; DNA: TGTGCCAGTAGTAGCGACAGAGACAATGAGCAGTTCTTC
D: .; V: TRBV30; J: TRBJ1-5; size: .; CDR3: CAWSGQSVNQPQHF; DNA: TGTGCCTGGAGTGGACAGTCCGTTAATCAGCCCCAGCATTTT
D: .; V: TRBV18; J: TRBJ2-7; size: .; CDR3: CASSPGGGSVSYEQYF; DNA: TGTGCCAGCTCACCAGGGGGCGGGAGTGTGTCCTACGAGCAGTACTTC
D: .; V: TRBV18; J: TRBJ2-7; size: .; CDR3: CASSRTHGTIYEQYF; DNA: TGTGCCAGCTCACGAACTCACGGGACAATTTACGAGCAGTACTTC
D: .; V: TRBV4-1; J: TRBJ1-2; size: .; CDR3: CASSQVANYGYTF; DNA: TGCGCCAGCAGCCAAGTAGCTAACTATGGCTACACCTTC
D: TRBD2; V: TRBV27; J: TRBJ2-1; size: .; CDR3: CASSYQAGSQAPFSYNEQFF; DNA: TGTGCCAGCAGTTACCAAGCGGGATCCCAAGCCCCCTTCTCCTACAATGAGCAGTTCTTC
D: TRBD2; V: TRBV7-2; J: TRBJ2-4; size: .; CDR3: CASSLSSGRGSKNIQYF; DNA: TGTGCCAGCAGCTTATCTAGCGGGAGAGGGAGCAAAAACATTCAGTACTTC
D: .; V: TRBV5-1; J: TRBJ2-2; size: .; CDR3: CASSLDPRTGELFF; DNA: TGCGCCAGCAGCTTGGACCCGAGGACCGGGGAGCTGTTTTTT
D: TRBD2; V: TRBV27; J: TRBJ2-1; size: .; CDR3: CASSKIAGGPGGEQFF; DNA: TGTGCCAGCAGTAAAATAGCGGGAGGGCCAGGAGGTGAGCAGTTCTTC
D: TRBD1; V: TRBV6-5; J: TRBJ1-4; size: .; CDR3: CASSYSLDRVEKLFF; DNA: TGTGCCAGCAGTTACTCCTTGGACAGGGTTGAAAAACTGTTTTTT
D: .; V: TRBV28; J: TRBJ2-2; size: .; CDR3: CASSPLRDISEELFF; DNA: TGTGCCAGCAGTCCACTCCGGGACATTTCTGAGGAGCTGTTTTTT
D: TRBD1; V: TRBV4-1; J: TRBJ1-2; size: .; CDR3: CASSQVDRGHGYTF; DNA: TGCGCCAGCAGCCAAGTTGACAGGGGCCATGGCTACACCTTC
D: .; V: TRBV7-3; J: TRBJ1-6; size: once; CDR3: CASSLNHGDINSPLHF; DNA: TGTGCCAGCAGCTTAAATCACGGGGACATAAATTCACCCCTCCACTTT
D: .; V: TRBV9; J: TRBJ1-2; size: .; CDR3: CASSPHPHGHDGYTF; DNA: TGTGCCAGCAGCCCACACCCCCACGGACATGATGGCTACACCTTC
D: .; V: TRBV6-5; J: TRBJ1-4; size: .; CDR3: CASSYGEEKLFF; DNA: TGTGCCAGCAGTTACGGGGAGGAAAAACTGTTTTTT